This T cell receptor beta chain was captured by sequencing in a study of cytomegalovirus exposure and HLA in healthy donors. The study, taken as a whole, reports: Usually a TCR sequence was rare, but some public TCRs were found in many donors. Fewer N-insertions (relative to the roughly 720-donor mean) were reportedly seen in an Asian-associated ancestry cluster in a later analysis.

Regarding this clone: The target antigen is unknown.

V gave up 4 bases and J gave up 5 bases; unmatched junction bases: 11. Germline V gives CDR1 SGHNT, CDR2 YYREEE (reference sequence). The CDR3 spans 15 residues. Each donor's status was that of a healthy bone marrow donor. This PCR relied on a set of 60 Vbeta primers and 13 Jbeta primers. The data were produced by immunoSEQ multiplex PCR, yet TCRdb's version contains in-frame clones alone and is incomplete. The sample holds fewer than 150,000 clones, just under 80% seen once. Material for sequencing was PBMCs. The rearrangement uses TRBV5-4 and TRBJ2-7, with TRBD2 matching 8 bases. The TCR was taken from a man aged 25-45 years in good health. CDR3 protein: CASSTPTSVRDEQYF. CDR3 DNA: TGTGCCAGCAGCACCCCGACTAGCGTAAGGGACGAGCAGTACTTC.